Described below is a single T cell receptor (beta chain) sequence and its context. Its cognate antigen has yet to be identified. Base quality data are lacking; no much larger clone is found one base away. CDR1 and CDR2 are drawn from the germline V gene: KGHSH, LQKENI. Counted from cysteine to phenylalanine, this CDR3 has 14 amino acids. Only the CDR3 DNA is retained, 42 bases long and in frame from the first base. Germline trimming: 6 bases from V, 5 bases from J; junction bases outside gene matches: 10. This specimen belongs to a study of beta chain features in type 1 diabetes (dated by TCRdb to 2017 to 2018). About the investigation overall: No differences in mean age, gender distribution, total cell number or subset yield were found between patients and healthy donors. Regulatory and stem cell-like memory subsets were obtained from only 8 patients and about 8 healthy donors, while naive and central memory subsets were obtained from all 30 or so donors. A total of approximately 99,000,000 sorted cells were examined across all samples, and RNA yield correlated strongly with the number of cells per subset. The study compared the TCRB repertoires of sorted circulating CD4+ T cell subsets in recently diagnosed type 1 diabetes patients with those in matched healthy donors. Here is what the overall study found, with its caveats: Sequencing cDNA rather than genomic DNA could over-represent highly expressing activated cells, although activation and CD3 levels did not differ between groups. Fewer insertions and more nucleotide deletions at VDJ recombination sites were observed in patients with type 1 diabetes, implying thymic rearrangement abnormalities. PCR might favor shorter templates, but patient and control samples were amplified and corrected together, so any skew would affect both groups equally. Because the HLA sub-analyses included only small numbers of individuals, any influence of HLA type on TCRB rearrangement was left unresolved. Naive, central memory and regulatory TCRB repertoires appeared to be more alike among patients than among healthy donors. A moderate but significant shortening of TCRB CDR3 length was observed in type 1 diabetes patients in all four CD4+ subsets.

The High Capacity cDNA Reverse Transcription Kit was used to reverse transcribe all of the isolated RNA, meaning that expressed TCRB transcripts were what got sequenced. Deep immunoSEQ sequencing was applied to naive, central memory and regulatory T cell samples, giving an average of around 4 million total reads per sample. Sorted cells were lysed in RLT buffer, and RNA was extracted using DNase-treated RNeasy Micro or Mini kits according to cell number. To prevent cross-contamination, each cell subset was processed individually, whereas patient and healthy donor samples were processed jointly. The immunoSEQ multiplex PCR was used to amplify TCRB sequences from cDNA, yielding 87-bp fragments that span the CDR3 region. Sequencing of the amplicons was performed on the Illumina HiSeq platform. The paper's processing steps were these. Synthetic template baselines were used to correct PCR bias computationally, reads within Hamming distance 2 were collapsed, and singletons that could not be merged were discarded. By aligning reads against IMGT, V, D and J genes, CDR3 length, and insertions or deletions at six rearrangement sites were assigned. Clonotype counts were normalized to sorted cell number within each subset before computing true diversity and Gini coefficients with the tcR R package. Repertoire sharing was quantified using the overlap coefficient calculated on TCRB nucleotide sequences. TCRdb obtained this table from immuneACCESS and retained in-frame rearrangements with V and J assigned. These tables miss some clones; where compared with another copy, unresolved V genes account for less than half of the shortfall, and the remainder is unexplained. The V and J calls and the clone size are those of that table, but D and trimming were determined from the DNA. The sample has around 190,000 clones on record, less than 15% of them singletons. Of the sample, 0.62% is held by the ten largest clones.

Each donor gave one peripheral blood draw, around 100 mL on average, collected into heparinised tubes. A BD FACSAria II and a panel including CD45RO, CCR7, CD25, CD127, CD95 and CD27 were used to sort naive, central memory, regulatory and stem cell-like memory CD4+ T cells. Purity was above 95% for every sorted population. PBMCs were isolated immediately by Lymphoprep density gradient centrifugation and stained directly without culture. Samples were stained and sorted in pairs, with one healthy donor and one patient per experiment, so that batch effects were minimized. This sequence originates from a woman aged 18-29 years in good health. The chain is encoded by TRBV18 joined to TRBJ2-7, with 7 bases matching TRBD1. Sequencing was carried out using central memory CD4+ T cells from blood. The nucleotide sequence is TGTGCCAGCTCCTCAGGAAATGACAGGGACGAGCAGTACTTC. Its protein reads: CASSSGNDRDEQYF.